This T cell receptor beta chain was identified during a study of blood T cell repertoires in COVID-19. Study-level background: Acute and convalescent COVID-19 samples came from the United States, Italy and Spain. PBMCs, B-cell-depleted T cells, or T cells provided the cDNA or gDNA that made up the material.

Patients in Seattle were enrolled during active infection, then followed longitudinally. The CDR3 is 15 residues long. The germline CDR1 and CDR2 sequences are GTSNPN and SVGIG (reference sequence). V was trimmed by 4 bases and J by 0 bases, leaving 13 bases between them. As processed by the authors: Scientists estimated how many nucleated cells there were by amplifying reference gene primers. Clones were sequenced by immunoSEQ multiplex PCR, and TCRdb holds only the in-frame ones, with some missing. D and trimming were read from the DNA, whereas the V and J calls and clone size are those reported in that table. The data show around 360,000 clones, with around 87% seen just once and over 9.5% held by the top ten.

The sequenced sample was peripheral blood. This TCR came from a woman younger than 45 with COVID-19, enrolled during active disease. The chain is built from TRBV30 and TRBJ1-3; D is possibly TRBD1 (6 bases). The CDR3 bases are TGTGCCTGGATGCGCCCGGACAGCTCTGGAAACACCATATATTTT. Translating it yields CAWMRPDSSGNTIYF.